This entry lists 28 T cell receptor beta chains sequenced from one sample in a study of Graves' ophthalmopathy and Graves' hyperthyroidism. CDR3 regions of TCR beta were amplified from RNA transcripts. Scientists carried out first-round RT-PCR using HTBI primers and then a second-round multiplex PCR. TCRdb re-derived calls from the multiplex PCR reads in MiXCR, one entry per CDR3 protein. This repertoire shows about 740,000 distinct CDR3 sequences, 35% to 50% found once; its top ten account for 44%. Sequences were obtained from peripheral blood. The source of these receptors is an adult man with Graves' ophthalmopathy.

This clonotype was recorded a few times. The chain combines TRBV20-1 with TRBJ1-6, with TRBD1 matching 8 bases. From germline, CDR1 is DFQATT and CDR2 SNEGSKA (reference sequence). V shed 3 bases and J 7 bases; nucleotides not matched to a gene: 5. The CDR3 loop spans 14 amino acids. CDR3 sequence (DNA): TGCAGTGCTAGTCGACAGGGGCCAAATTCACCCCTCCACTTT. Protein sequence: CSASRQGPNSPLHF.

The chain carries TRBV7-2 and TRBJ2-3, with 7 bases identical to TRBD1. Germline CDR1 reads SGHTA; CDR2 reads FQGNSA. The CDR3 loop spans 14 amino acids. The V segment lost 4 bases and the J segment 1 base; nucleotides outside the gene matches: 2. The CDR3 is CASSSGQCTDTQYF. CDR3 coding DNA: TGTGCCAGCAGCTCGGGACAGTGCACAGATACGCAGTATTTT. Variable domain in full (rest from reference TRBV7-2 and TRBJ2-3): GAGVSQSPSNKVTEKGKDVELRCDPISGHTALYWYRQSLGQGLEFLIYFQGNSAPDKSGLPSDRFSAERTGGSVSTLTIQRTQQEDSAVYLCASSSGQCTDTQYFGPGTRLTVL.

A note on this clonotype: The junction departs from the called germline gene at one end, perhaps through a read error. The chain links TRBV10-3 to TRBJ1-6, with D perhaps TRBD1 (5 bases). The CDR3 loop spans 15 amino acids. CDR1 and CDR2 (germline): ENHRY, SYGVKD. CDR3 region: CASSYSRGPHSPLHF. The CDR3 nucleotides are TGTGCCAGCAGTTACTCGAGGGGACCTCATTCACCCCTCCACTTT.

This clonotype was observed many times. V usage is TRBV19 and J usage is TRBJ2-7; D might be TRBD2 (6 bases). The CDR3 is 14 residues long. CDR1 LNHDA and CDR2 SQIVND come from the germline V gene (reference sequence). V was cut by 5 bases and J by 5 bases, with 16 bases left in between. The CDR3 protein is CASSPSVTTHEQYF. The CDR3 DNA sequence: TGTGCCAGTAGTCCTAGCGTAACCACACACGAGCAGTACTTC.

This clonotype was seen only a few times. This chain links TRBV11-2 with TRBJ2-5; 8 bases fit TRBD1. Germline V CDR1 and CDR2: SGHAT, FQNNGV. The J segment lost 0 bases and the V segment lost 3 bases, leaving 6 bases of the junction unmatched. The CDR3 consists of 16 residues. This CDR3 reads CASSFAGGVDQETQYF. For the CDR3, the DNA is TGTGCCAGCAGCTTCGCAGGGGGCGTTGACCAAGAGACCCAGTACTTC.

This clonotype was counted a few times. The chain employs TRBV5-5 and TRBJ2-5; TRBD2 aligns across 14 bases. CDR1 is SGHKS, CDR2 YYEKEE, per germline (reference sequence). This CDR3 spans 15 amino acids. J was trimmed by 7 bases and V by 4 bases; bases with no gene match: 6. The CDR3 is CASSPIGLAGGTQYF. The CDR3 DNA sequence: TGTGCCAGCAGCCCTATTGGACTAGCGGGGGGGACCCAGTACTTC.

This clonotype was observed a few times. The rearrangement links TRBV20-1 to TRBJ2-5; TRBD1 aligns across 9 bases. V trimming: 0 bases; J trimming: 4 bases; junction bases outside the gene matches: 3. The CDR3 totals 14 residues. Germline V gives CDR1 DFQATT, CDR2 SNEGSKA (reference sequence). For the CDR3, the DNA is TGCAGTGCTAGAGAGGGGACAGGGTCAGAGACCCAGTACTTC. This codes for CSAREGTGSETQYF.

This clonotype was counted at least ten times. V usage is TRBV29-1 and J usage is TRBJ1-4, with D unresolved. The germline V gene has CDR1 SQVTM and CDR2 ANQGSEA. This CDR3 spans 14 amino acids. Trimming took 6 bases from V and 4 from J, leaving 15 bases between them. The CDR3 spells CSVSRGTVNEKLFF. The CDR3 nucleotides read TGCAGCGTCTCCCGGGGTACTGTTAATGAAAAACTGTTTTTT.

This clonotype was observed a few times. This chain uses TRBV12-3 or TRBV12-4 with TRBJ1-6, with TRBD1 as a possible D gene (5 bases). Trimming took 2 bases from V and 11 from J, leaving 16 bases between them. The CDR3 contains 15 residues. CDR3 residues: CASSLSFPGEAPLHF. CDR3 in DNA: TGTGCCAGCAGTTTATCGTTTCCGGGGGAGGCACCCCTCCACTTT.

The V call is TRBV15, the J call TRBJ2-7; tentative D call: TRBD2 (5 bases). Looked up from germline, CDR1 is LNHNV and CDR2 is YYDKDF (reference sequence). V was cut by 3 bases and J by 7 bases, with 13 bases left in between. This CDR3 has 13 amino acids. The CDR3 reads CATSSRSGSEQYF. The CDR3 DNA reads TGTGCCACCAGCAGCCGGTCGGGGTCAGAGCAGTACTTC.

In its sample, this clonotype was seen a few times. V is TRBV20-1 and J is TRBJ1-2; no reliable D call. Germline V gene sequence: CDR1 DFQATT, CDR2 SNEGSKA (reference sequence). The CDR3 contains 16 residues. The V and J ends lost 5 bases and 6 bases respectively, with 25 bases between them. CDR3 sequence: CSAPLGIRASSDGYTF. CDR3 DNA sequence: TGCAGTGCTCCCTTGGGGATCCGGGCCTCGTCAGATGGCTACACCTTC.

Only a few counts were recorded for this clonotype. The V call is TRBV9, the J call TRBJ2-7; possibly TRBD1 for D (5 bases). With 0 bases removed from V and 4 bases from J, the gap between germline ends came to 11 bases. CDR3 length: 14 amino acids. CDR1 is SGDLS and CDR2 is YYNGEE in the germline V gene. This CDR3 reads CASSVEAGQYEQYF. CDR3 DNA sequence: TGTGCCAGCAGCGTAGAGGCAGGGCAATACGAGCAGTACTTC.

This clonotype was recorded many times. This chain joins TRBV19 and TRBJ1-2; 10 bases line up with TRBD1. Germline CDR1 is LNHDA and CDR2 is SQIVND (reference sequence). CDR3 size: 13 residues. This CDR3 reads CATRDRGGYGYTF. The DNA of the CDR3 is TGTGCTACCCGGGACAGGGGAGGCTATGGCTACACCTTC.

The V gene is TRBV7-3, the J gene TRBJ2-2, with D tentatively TRBD2 (6 bases). From germline, CDR1 is SGHTA and CDR2 FQGTGA. V was cut by 4 bases and J by 6 bases, with 12 bases left in between. The CDR3 totals 14 residues. The CDR3 nucleotides read TGTGCCAGCAGCTCCCTCGCGGGACCCGGGGAGCTGTTTTTT. Protein: CASSSLAGPGELFF.

This chain connects TRBV12-3 or TRBV12-4 to TRBJ1-4; the D gene is possibly TRBD1 (5 bases). CDR3 length equals 15 residues. V was trimmed by 3 bases and J by 5 bases, leaving 13 bases between them. The CDR3 sequence is CASSLLAGGNEKLFF. CDR3 DNA sequence: TGTGCCAGCAGTTTGTTGGCGGGGGGGAATGAAAAACTGTTTTTT.

This clonotype was seen more than once but under ten times. V is TRBV6-5 and J is TRBJ1-1; unclear D gene. Trimming left V 0 bases short and J 8 bases short, with 10 bases between. Germline CDR1 reads MNHEY; CDR2 reads SVGAGI. The CDR3 has 13 amino acids. The DNA of the CDR3 is TGTGCCAGCAGTTACTCCGAAGACCTCGAAGCTTTCTTT. Translated, it gives CASSYSEDLEAFF.

In the case of this clonotype: This sequence may be a read error, since a much larger clone differs from it by one base. V is TRBV7-9 and J is TRBJ2-7; 10 bases match TRBD1. V was pared by 4 bases and J by 12 bases, with 6 bases of the junction left unmatched. The CDR3 covers 12 residues. Germline CDR1 reads SEHNR; CDR2 reads FQNEAQ (reference sequence). The CDR3 spells CASSSGQGWPYF. CDR3 DNA: TGTGCCAGCAGCTCGGGACAGGGGTGGCCGTACTTC.

The chain has TRBV15 and TRBJ2-5; maybe TRBD2 (6 bases). CDR1 LNHNV and CDR2 YYDKDF come from the germline V gene (reference sequence). The ends were cut back, 0 bases at V and 5 bases at J, with 13 bases in the middle. The CDR3 is made up of 15 amino acids. CDR3: CATSREVGAGETQYF. For the CDR3, the DNA is TGTGCCACCAGCAGAGAGGTTGGCGCGGGGGAGACCCAGTACTTC.

CDR3 protein: CSAREEVPWEQYV. CDR3 coding DNA: TGCAGTGCTAGGGAGGAGGTGCCGTGGGAGCAGTACGTC. V is TRBV20-1 and J is TRBJ2-7; D may be TRBD2 (5 bases). The V end lost 3 bases, the J end lost 7 bases, and 16 bases lay between the germline ends. Germline V lookup: CDR1 DFQATT, CDR2 SNEGSKA (reference sequence). CDR3 length: 13 amino acids.

For this clonotype: It may be a read error: a sequence one base away is much more abundant. The V and J genes are TRBV10-1 and TRBJ2-2; D is undetermined. Germline V gene sequence: CDR1 WNHNN, CDR2 SYGVQD (reference sequence). The CDR3 length is 14 residues. CDR3 sequence (DNA): TGCGCCAGCAGTAAGTCGTTGGCCGCCGGGGAGCTGTTTTTT. Residues: CASSKSLAAGELFF.

In its sample, this clonotype was seen a few times. This rearrangement joins TRBV11-2 to TRBJ1-1, with TRBD1 as a possible D gene (5 bases). Between the trimmed V and J ends, which lost 5 bases and 7 bases, there was a span of 14 bases. Germline V lookup: CDR1 SGHAT, CDR2 FQNNGV. The CDR3 is 13 residues long. CDR3 sequence: CASSGGRAREAFF. Here the CDR3 DNA reads TGTGCCAGCAGCGGGGGGAGGGCTCGTGAAGCTTTCTTT.

This chain connects TRBV29-1 to TRBJ1-1; a weak D match, TRBD1 (5 bases). The germline gives CDR1 SQVTM, CDR2 ANQGSEA. Trimming left V 6 bases short and J 0 bases short, with 17 bases between. The CDR3 contains 15 residues. The CDR3 here is CSVGLGVRMNTEAFF. CDR3 bases: TGCAGCGTGGGATTGGGGGTTCGCATGAACACTGAAGCTTTCTTT. The whole variable domain, remainder taken from reference TRBV29-1 and TRBJ1-1, is SAVISQKPSRDICQRGTSLTIQCQVDSQVTMMFWYRQQPGQSLTLIATANQGSEATYESGFVIDKFPISRPNLTFSTLTVSNMSPEDSSIYLCSVGLGVRMNTEAFFGQGTRLTVV.

This clonotype was counted at least ten times. The rearrangement uses TRBV20-1 and TRBJ2-5; tentatively, D is TRBD2 (5 bases). Germline V lookup: CDR1 DFQATT, CDR2 SNEGSKA (reference sequence). The CDR3 length is 13 residues. V gave up 3 bases and J gave up 2 bases, with 10 bases separating them. CDR3 bases: TGCAGTGCTAGGGCTTGGACTCAAGAGACCCAGTACTTC. As protein: CSARAWTQETQYF.

This clonotype was recorded a few times. The chain couples TRBV15 to TRBJ2-7; D is perhaps TRBD2 (6 bases). V was trimmed by 2 bases and J by 2 bases, leaving 13 bases between them. CDR1 is LNHNV and CDR2 is YYDKDF in the germline V gene (reference sequence). This CDR3 region has 15 residues. The CDR3 loop is CATSRFGTSTYEQYF. CDR3 nucleotide sequence: TGTGCCACCAGCAGATTTGGGACTTCGACCTACGAGCAGTACTTC.

The rearrangement links TRBV20-1 to TRBJ2-7; TRBD2 agrees at 10 bases. The CDR3 totals 17 residues. V lost 6 bases and J lost 3; bases outside the gene matches: 17. Germline V gene lookup returns CDR1 DFQATT and CDR2 SNEGSKA (reference sequence). Here the CDR3 reads CSARTVAGGPPSYEQYF. For the CDR3, the DNA is TGCAGTGCCAGGACCGTAGCGGGAGGCCCACCAAGCTACGAGCAGTACTTC.

The table lists this clonotype with a few counts. CDR3 sequence (DNA): TGCAGTGCTAGGGGGACAGGTGGTAACCAGCCCCAGCATTTT. Translation: CSARGTGGNQPQHF. V usage is TRBV20-1 and J usage is TRBJ1-5, with 8 positions matching TRBD1. With V trimmed by 3 bases and J by 7 bases, 8 bases remained unmatched. Germline CDR1 and CDR2: DFQATT and SNEGSKA (reference sequence). The CDR3 has 14 amino acids.

This clonotype was seen only a few times. The rearrangement links TRBV12-3 or TRBV12-4 to TRBJ1-1; D is undetermined. The CDR3 is made up of 14 amino acids. The germline V and J ends were trimmed by 3 bases and 4 bases, with 12 bases remaining between them. Written as DNA, the CDR3 is TGTGCCAGCAGTTTTGGCCGGACGGCCACTGAAGCTTTCTTT. It encodes CASSFGRTATEAFF.

Regarding this clonotype: Possible read error: a much larger clone is one base away. V usage is TRBV2 and J usage is TRBJ1-4, with 7 bases matching TRBD1. CDR1 SNHLY and CDR2 FYNNEI come from the germline V gene. This CDR3 comprises 15 residues. CDR3 sequence reads: CATRLRDSENEKLLF. CDR3 bases: TGTGCCACTCGATTACGGGACAGCGAAAATGAAAAACTGCTTTTT.